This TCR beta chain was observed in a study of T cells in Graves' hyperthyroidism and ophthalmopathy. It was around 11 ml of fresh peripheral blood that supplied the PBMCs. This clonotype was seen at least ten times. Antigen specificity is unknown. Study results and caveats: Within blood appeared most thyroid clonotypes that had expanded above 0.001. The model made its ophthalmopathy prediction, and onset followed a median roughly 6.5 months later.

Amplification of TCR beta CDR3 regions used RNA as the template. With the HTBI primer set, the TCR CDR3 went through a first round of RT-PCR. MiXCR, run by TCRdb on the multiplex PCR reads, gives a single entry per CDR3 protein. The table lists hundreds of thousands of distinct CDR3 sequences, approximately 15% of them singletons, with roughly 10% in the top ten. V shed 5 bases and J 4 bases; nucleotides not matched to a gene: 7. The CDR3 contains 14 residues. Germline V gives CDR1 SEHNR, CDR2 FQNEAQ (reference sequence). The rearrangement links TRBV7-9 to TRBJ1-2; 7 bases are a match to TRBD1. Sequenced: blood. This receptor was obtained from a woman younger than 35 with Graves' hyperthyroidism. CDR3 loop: CASSPQGFRYGYTF. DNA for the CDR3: TGTGCCAGCAGCCCACAGGGGTTCCGCTATGGCTACACCTTC.